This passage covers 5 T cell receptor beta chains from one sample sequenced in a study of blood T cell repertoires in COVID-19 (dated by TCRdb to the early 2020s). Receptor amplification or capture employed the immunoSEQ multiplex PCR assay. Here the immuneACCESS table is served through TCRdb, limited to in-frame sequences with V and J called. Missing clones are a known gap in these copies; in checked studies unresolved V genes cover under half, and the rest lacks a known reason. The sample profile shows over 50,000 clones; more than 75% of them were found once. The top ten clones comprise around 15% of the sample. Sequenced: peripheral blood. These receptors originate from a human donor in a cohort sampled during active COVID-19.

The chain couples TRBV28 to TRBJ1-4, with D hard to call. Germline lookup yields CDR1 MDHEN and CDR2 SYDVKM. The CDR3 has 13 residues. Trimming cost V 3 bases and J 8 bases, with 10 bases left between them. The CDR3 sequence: CASSFGSREKLFF. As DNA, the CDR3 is TGTGCCAGCAGTTTTGGGTCCAGGGAAAAACTGTTTTTT.

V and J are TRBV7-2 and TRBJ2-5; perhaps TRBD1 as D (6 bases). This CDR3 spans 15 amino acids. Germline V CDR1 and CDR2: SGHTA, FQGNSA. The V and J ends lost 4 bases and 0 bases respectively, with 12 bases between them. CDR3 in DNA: TGTGCCAGCAGCTCCGGACAGCTACACCAAGAGACCCAGTACTTC. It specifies CASSSGQLHQETQYF.

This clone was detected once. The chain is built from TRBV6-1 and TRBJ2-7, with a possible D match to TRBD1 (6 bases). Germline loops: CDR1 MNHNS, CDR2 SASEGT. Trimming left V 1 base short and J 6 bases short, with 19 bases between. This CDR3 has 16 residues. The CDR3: CASSEVLMGAGAEQYF. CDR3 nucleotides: TGTGCCAGCAGTGAAGTATTGATGGGGGCGGGTGCCGAGCAGTACTTC.

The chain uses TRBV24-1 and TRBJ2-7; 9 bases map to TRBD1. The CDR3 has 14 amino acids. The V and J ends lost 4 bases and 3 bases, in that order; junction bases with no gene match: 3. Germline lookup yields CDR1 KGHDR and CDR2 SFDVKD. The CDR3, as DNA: TGTGCCACCAGTGACCCGGGACAGGGCTACGAGCAGTACTTC. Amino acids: CATSDPGQGYEQYF.

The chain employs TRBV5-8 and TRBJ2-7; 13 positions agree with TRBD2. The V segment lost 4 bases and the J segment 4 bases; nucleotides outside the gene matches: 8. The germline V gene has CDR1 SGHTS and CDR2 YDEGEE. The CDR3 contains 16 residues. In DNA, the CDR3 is TGTGCCAGCAGCCGCGGACTAGCGGGAGCGCAATACGAGCAGTACTTC. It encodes CASSRGLAGAQYEQYF.